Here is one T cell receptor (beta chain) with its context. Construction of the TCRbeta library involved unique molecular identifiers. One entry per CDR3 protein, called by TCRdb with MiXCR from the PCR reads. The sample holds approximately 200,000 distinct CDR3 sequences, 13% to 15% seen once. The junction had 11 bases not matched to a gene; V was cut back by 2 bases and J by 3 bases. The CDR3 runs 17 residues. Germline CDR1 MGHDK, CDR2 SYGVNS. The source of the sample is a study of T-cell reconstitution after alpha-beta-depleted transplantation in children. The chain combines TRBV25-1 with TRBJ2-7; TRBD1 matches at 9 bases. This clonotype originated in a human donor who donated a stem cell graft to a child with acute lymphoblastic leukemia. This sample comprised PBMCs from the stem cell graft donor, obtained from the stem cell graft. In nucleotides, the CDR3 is TGTGCCAGCAGTGAAATTCCCGACAGGGGGACATTCTACGAGCAGTACTTC. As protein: CASSEIPDRGTFYEQYF.